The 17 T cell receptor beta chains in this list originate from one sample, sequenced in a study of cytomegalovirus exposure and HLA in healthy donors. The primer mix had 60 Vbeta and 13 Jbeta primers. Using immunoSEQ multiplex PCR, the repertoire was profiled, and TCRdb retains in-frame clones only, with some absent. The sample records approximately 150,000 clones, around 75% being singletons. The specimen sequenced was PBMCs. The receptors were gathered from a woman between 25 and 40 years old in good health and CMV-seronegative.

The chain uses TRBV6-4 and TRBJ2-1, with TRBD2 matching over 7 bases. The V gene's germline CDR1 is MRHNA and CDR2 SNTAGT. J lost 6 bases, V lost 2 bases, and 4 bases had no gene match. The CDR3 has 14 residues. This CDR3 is CASSDRGGFNEQFF. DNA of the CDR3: TGTGCCAGCAGTGACAGGGGAGGGTTCAATGAGCAGTTCTTC.

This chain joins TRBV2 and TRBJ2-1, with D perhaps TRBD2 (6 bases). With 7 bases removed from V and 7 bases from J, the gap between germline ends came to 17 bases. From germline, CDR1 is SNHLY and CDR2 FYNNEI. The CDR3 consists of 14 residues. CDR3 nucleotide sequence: TGTGCCAGCATGCCGGGACTCAATGGGAATGAGCAGTTCTTC. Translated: CASMPGLNGNEQFF. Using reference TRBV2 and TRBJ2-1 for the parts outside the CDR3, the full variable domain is EPEVTQTPSHQVTQMGQEVILRCVPISNHLYFYWYRQILGQKVEFLVSFYNNEISEKSEIFDDQFSVERPDGSNFTLKIRSTKLEDSAMYFCASMPGLNGNEQFFGPGTRLTVL.

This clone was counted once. The DNA of the CDR3 is TGTGCCAGCAGCTTAGATCAGGGAAGAGAGACCCAGTACTTC. Its protein is CASSLDQGRETQYF. The rearrangement links TRBV11-2 to TRBJ2-5; a weak D match, TRBD1 (5 bases). Germline CDR1 is SGHAT and CDR2 is FQNNGV. This CDR3 region has 14 residues. Trimming took 0 bases from V and 4 from J, leaving 9 bases between them.

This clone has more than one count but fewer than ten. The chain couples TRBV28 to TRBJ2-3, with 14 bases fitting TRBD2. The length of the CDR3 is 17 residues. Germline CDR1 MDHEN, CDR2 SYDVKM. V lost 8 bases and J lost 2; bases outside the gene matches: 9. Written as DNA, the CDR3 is TGTGCCAGCTCTACCCGACTAGCGGGAGGGTTCACAGATACGCAGTATTTT. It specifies CASSTRLAGGFTDTQYF.

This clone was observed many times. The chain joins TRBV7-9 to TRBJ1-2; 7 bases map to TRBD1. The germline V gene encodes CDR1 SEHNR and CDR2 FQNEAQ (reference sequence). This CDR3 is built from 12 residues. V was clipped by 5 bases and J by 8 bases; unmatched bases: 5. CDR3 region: CASSPRQGGYTF. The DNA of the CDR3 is TGTGCCAGCAGCCCGAGACAGGGAGGCTACACCTTC.

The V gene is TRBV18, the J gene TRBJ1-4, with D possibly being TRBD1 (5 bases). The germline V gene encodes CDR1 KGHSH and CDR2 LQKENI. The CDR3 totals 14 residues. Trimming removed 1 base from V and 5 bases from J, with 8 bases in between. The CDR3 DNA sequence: TGTGCCAGCTCACCACGACAGACGAATGAAAAACTGTTTTTT. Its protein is CASSPRQTNEKLFF.

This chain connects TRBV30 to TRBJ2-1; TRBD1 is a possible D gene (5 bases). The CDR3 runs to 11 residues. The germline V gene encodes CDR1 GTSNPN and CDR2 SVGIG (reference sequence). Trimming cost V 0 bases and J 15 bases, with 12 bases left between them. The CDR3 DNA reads TGTGCCTGGAGTGTCCAGGGCGGCAGGTTCTTC. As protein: CAWSVQGGRFF.

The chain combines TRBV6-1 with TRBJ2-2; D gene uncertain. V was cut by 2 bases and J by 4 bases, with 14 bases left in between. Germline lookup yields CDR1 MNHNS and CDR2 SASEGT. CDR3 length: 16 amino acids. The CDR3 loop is CASSEYASESTGELFF. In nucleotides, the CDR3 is TGTGCCAGCAGTGAATACGCCAGCGAGAGCACCGGGGAGCTGTTTTTT.

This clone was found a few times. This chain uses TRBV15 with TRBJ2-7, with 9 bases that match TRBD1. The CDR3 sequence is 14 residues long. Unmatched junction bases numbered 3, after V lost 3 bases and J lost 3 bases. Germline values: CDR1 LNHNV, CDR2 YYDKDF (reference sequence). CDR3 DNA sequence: TGTGCCACCAGCAGGGACAGGGGCGGCTACGAGCAGTACTTC. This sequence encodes CATSRDRGGYEQYF.

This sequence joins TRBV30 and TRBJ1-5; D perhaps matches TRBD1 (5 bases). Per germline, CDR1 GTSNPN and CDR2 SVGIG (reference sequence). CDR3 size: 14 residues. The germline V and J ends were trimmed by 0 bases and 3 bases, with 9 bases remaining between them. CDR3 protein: CAWSVGGTNQPQHF. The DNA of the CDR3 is TGTGCCTGGAGTGTTGGGGGGACCAATCAGCCCCAGCATTTT.

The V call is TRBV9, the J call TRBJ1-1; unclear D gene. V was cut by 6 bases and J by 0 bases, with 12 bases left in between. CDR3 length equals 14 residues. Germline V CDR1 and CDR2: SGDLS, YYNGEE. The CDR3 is CASNPGRMNTEAFF. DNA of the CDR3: TGTGCCAGCAACCCAGGCAGGATGAACACTGAAGCTTTCTTT.

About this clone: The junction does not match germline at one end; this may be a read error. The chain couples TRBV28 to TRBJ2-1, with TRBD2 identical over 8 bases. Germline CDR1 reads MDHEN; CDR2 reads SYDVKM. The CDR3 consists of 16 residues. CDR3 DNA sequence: TGTGACAGCAGTCCTCAAGCGGGAGACATATACAATGAGCAGTTCTTC. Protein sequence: CDSSPQAGDIYNEQFF.

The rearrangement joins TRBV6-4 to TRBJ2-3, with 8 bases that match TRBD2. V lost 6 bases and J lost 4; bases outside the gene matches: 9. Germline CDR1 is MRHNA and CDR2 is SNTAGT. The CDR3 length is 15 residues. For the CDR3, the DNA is TGTGCCAGCAGCGCCGGGACTAGTGGCTCAGATACGCAGTATTTT. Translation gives CASSAGTSGSDTQYF.

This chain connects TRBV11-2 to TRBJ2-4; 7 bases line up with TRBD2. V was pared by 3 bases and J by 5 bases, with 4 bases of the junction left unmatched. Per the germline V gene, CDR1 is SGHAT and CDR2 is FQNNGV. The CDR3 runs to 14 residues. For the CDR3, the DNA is TGTGCCAGCAGCTTCGCACGGGGGGAAAACATTCAGTACTTC. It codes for CASSFARGENIQYF.

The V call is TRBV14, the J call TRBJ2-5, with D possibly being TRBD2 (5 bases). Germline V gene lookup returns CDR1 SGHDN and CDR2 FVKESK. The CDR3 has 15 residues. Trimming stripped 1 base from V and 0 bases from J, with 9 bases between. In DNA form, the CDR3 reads TGTGCCAGCAGCCAAGCTAGCCTGTACCAAGAGACCCAGTACTTC. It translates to CASSQASLYQETQYF.

This CDR3 is CASSSQGLAKNIQYF. The CDR3 nucleotides are TGTGCCAGTAGTAGCCAGGGTCTAGCCAAAAACATTCAGTACTTC. The chain carries TRBV19 and TRBJ2-4, with D tentatively TRBD1 (5 bases). The CDR3 totals 15 residues. The V gene's germline CDR1 is LNHDA and CDR2 SQIVND (reference sequence). Trimming took 4 bases from V and 0 from J, leaving 10 bases between them.

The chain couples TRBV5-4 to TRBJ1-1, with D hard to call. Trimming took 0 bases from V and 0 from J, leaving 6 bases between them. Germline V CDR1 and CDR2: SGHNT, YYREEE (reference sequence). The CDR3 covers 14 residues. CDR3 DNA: TGTGCCAGCAGCTTGGTGTCCGTGAACACTGAAGCTTTCTTT. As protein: CASSLVSVNTEAFF.